One sample yielded the 16 T cell receptor beta chains listed below, sequenced in a study of CD8 T cells in ankylosing spondylitis. TCRdb used MiXCR to reprocess the 5' RACE reads, holding one entry per CDR3 protein. Of some 200,000 distinct CDR3 sequences in the sample, 13% are singletons; the top ten hold more than 15%. The sequenced sample consisted of blood, either unsorted or a sorted T cell fraction (not recorded which). These receptor sequences come from a male donor with ankylosing spondylitis or in good health (not recorded which).

This clonotype was seen more than once but under ten times. V and J are TRBV6-1 and TRBJ2-1; either TRBD1 or TRBD2 may supply D (5 bases each). V was clipped by 7 bases and J by 0 bases, with 19 bases between them. Germline V gene data show CDR1 as MNHNS and CDR2 as SASEGT. This CDR3 contains 17 residues. CDR3 in DNA: TGTGCCAGCAACAATGGTTACGAGGGGAGCTCCTACAATGAGCAGTTCTTC. Residues: CASNNGYEGSSYNEQFF.

The J gene is TRBJ2-5, the V gene TRBV13; D not certain. Germline loops: CDR1 PRHDT, CDR2 FYEKMQ (reference sequence). The V end was cut by 3 bases, the J end by 5 bases, with 10 bases between. CDR3 length equals 13 residues. For the CDR3, the DNA is TGTGCCAGCAGCTTCGGCAGCGAGGAGACCCAGTACTTC. Amino acids: CASSFGSEETQYF.

This sequence joins TRBV18 and TRBJ2-5, with D uncertain. Deletions cut 2 bases from V and 2 bases from J, with 9 bases between. CDR1 is KGHSH and CDR2 is LQKENI in the germline V gene. CDR3 length: 14 amino acids. The CDR3 nucleotides are TGTGCCAGCTCACCATTTATTGGGCAAGAGACCCAGTACTTC. Translated: CASSPFIGQETQYF.

This clonotype is a singleton in its sample. This chain connects TRBV15 to TRBJ2-3; D is unclear. V was cut by 4 bases and J by 1 base, with 9 bases left in between. CDR1 LNHNV and CDR2 YYDKDF come from the germline V gene (reference sequence). The CDR3 is made up of 14 amino acids. As DNA, the CDR3 is TGTGCCACCAGCAAACCGGCAGGCACAGATACGCAGTATTTT. Amino acid sequence: CATSKPAGTDTQYF.

J is TRBJ2-7 and V is TRBV30, with 9 bases that match TRBD1. J lost 3 bases, V lost 2 bases, and 5 bases had no gene match. Germline V lookup: CDR1 GTSNPN, CDR2 SVGIG (reference sequence). The CDR3 has 14 amino acids. The CDR3 DNA follows: TGTGCCTGGAGTACCGGGACAGGGCGCTACGAGCAGTACTTC. Translation gives CAWSTGTGRYEQYF.

Comments on this clonotype: A read error is possible here, since a much larger clone lies one base away. This chain joins TRBV27 and TRBJ2-2; the D gene is possibly TRBD2 (6 bases). The CDR3 totals 12 residues. CDR1 MNHEY and CDR2 SMNVEV come from the germline V gene (reference sequence). CDR3 in amino acids: CASSLSSGEVFF. As DNA, the CDR3 is TGTGCCAGCAGTTTGAGTTCCGGGGAGGTGTTTTTT.

V and J are TRBV27 and TRBJ1-2; D is perhaps TRBD1 (6 bases). V dropped 0 bases and J dropped 4 bases, with 9 bases sitting between them. The germline CDR1 and CDR2 sequences are MNHEY and SMNVEV (reference sequence). The CDR3 consists of 14 residues. CDR3 in DNA: TGTGCCAGCAGTTTATCCCGGGACACCTATGGCTACACCTTC. This codes for CASSLSRDTYGYTF.

This clonotype turned up a few times. This chain uses TRBV4-1 with TRBJ2-5; 9 nucleotides align to TRBD2. This CDR3 comprises 16 residues. CDR1 and CDR2 from the germline V gene are MGHRA and YSYEKL. The junction had 9 bases not matched to a gene; V was cut back by 3 bases and J by 4 bases. In DNA form, the CDR3 reads TGCGCCAGCAGCCACCCGGAAGCGGGAGGACGAGAGACCCAGTACTTC. Amino acids: CASSHPEAGGRETQYF.

This clonotype came up a few times. This rearrangement joins TRBV12-3 or TRBV12-4 to TRBJ2-3; D may be TRBD2 (5 bases). This CDR3 has 12 residues. V was trimmed by 8 bases and J by 1 base, leaving 7 bases between them. The CDR3 bases are TGTGCCAGCGACGGGGGCACAGATACGCAGTATTTT. It specifies CASDGGTDTQYF.

Ten or more counts support this clonotype. This chain connects TRBV6-1 to TRBJ2-7; the match to TRBD2 covers 11 bases. Germline V gene sequence: CDR1 MNHNS, CDR2 SASEGT. V lost 5 bases, J lost 0 bases, and 6 bases stayed unmatched. This CDR3 spans 16 amino acids. The CDR3 region has the DNA TGTGCCAGCAGTCCGGGACTAGCGGACAACTCCTACGAGCAGTACTTC. Translated, it gives CASSPGLADNSYEQYF.

Notes on this clonotype: At one end the junction does not follow the germline gene, possibly because of a read error. The rearrangement uses TRBV4-1 and TRBJ2-5; TRBD2 agrees at 9 bases. CDR3 length equals 15 residues. Germline loops: CDR1 MGHRA, CDR2 YSYEKL. The CDR3: CASSQDALAGLTFHF. The DNA for the CDR3 is TGCGCCAGCAGCCAAGATGCCCTAGCGGGGCTGACATTCCACTTC.

This clonotype was observed a few times. At one of its ends the junction is not consistent with the germline gene, which may arise from a read error. This chain uses TRBV5-1 with TRBJ1-1; TRBD1 might be the D (6 bases). Germline V gene lookup returns CDR1 SGHRS and CDR2 YFSETQ. This CDR3 contains 11 residues. In DNA, the CDR3 is TGCGCCAGCTCAGGGGAAGGGACGGAGGTCTTT. Translating it yields CASSGEGTEVF.

The sample holds a few counts of this clonotype. Germline and junction disagree at one end, which may indicate a read error. The chain has TRBV11-2 and TRBJ1-2, with unresolved D. The CDR3 length is 11 residues. CDR1 and CDR2 (germline): SGHAT, FQNNGV. CDR3 in DNA: TGTGCCAGCAGCTTAGGGGAGGGCAGGTACTTC. Translation gives CASSLGEGRYF.

The chain carries TRBV6-5 and TRBJ2-7; the D is unclear. The V end was cut by 0 bases, the J end by 2 bases, with 8 bases between. Germline loops: CDR1 MNHEY, CDR2 SVGAGI. This CDR3 comprises 14 residues. DNA for the CDR3: TGTGCCAGCAGTTACTCGGGGAATACCTACGAGCAGTACTTC. Translated, it gives CASSYSGNTYEQYF.

The sample holds a few counts of this clonotype. The chain employs TRBV25-1 and TRBJ2-1; possible D gene TRBD1, 6 bases. CDR1 and CDR2 from the germline V gene are MGHDK and SYGVNS. CDR3 size: 13 residues. Trimming stripped 1 base from V and 10 bases from J, with 11 bases between. The CDR3 sequence is CASSESYTGEQFF. The CDR3 region has the DNA TGTGCCAGCAGTGAATCCTATACAGGGGAGCAGTTCTTC.

The genes are TRBV30 and TRBJ2-1; 11 nucleotides align to TRBD2. From germline, CDR1 is GTSNPN and CDR2 SVGIG (reference sequence). The CDR3 contains 14 residues. Germline trimming cut 1 base from V and 7 bases from J; bases unmatched to any gene: 3. The CDR3 loop reads CAWSEGLAANEQFF. The CDR3 nucleotides read TGTGCCTGGAGTGAGGGACTAGCGGCGAATGAGCAGTTCTTC.